These 8 T cell receptor beta chains originate from one sample sequenced in a study of shared clonotypes between healthy human individuals. This table comes from immunoSEQ multiplex PCR, and its TCRdb copy is limited to in-frame clones, with some not included. The table shows about 2.4 million clones, with roughly 93% occurring only once. Sequenced: naive CD4+ T cells from PBMCs. This sample's subset: CD45RA+ positively selected. These receptors all come from a man aged 18 to 29 in good health. Some clones in this sample may be carry-over from other donors' samples.

This clone was observed a few times. The genes are TRBV30 and TRBJ1-4; D may be TRBD1 (6 bases). This CDR3 region has 13 residues. Trimming pared 2 bases from V and 10 bases from J, leaving 14 bases between. Germline-derived CDR1 and CDR2 are GTSNPN and SVGIG (reference sequence). The CDR3 spells CAWSLTEGGKLFF. CDR3 DNA: TGTGCCTGGAGTTTAACAGAAGGGGGAAAACTGTTTTTT.

This clone occurred once. The chain couples TRBV2 to TRBJ1-1; 9 nucleotides align to TRBD1. Trimming removed 10 bases from V and 1 base from J; junction bases left unmatched: 4. Germline V gives CDR1 SNHLY, CDR2 FYNNEI. The CDR3 spans 13 residues. The CDR3 bases are TGTGCCACGGGACAGGGAGAGAACACTGAAGCTTTCTTT. It codes for CATGQGENTEAFF. The whole variable domain, filled in from reference TRBV2 and TRBJ1-1, reads EPEVTQTPSHQVTQMGQEVILRCVPISNHLYFYWYRQILGQKVEFLVSFYNNEISEKSEIFDDQFSVERPDGSNFTLKIRSTKLEDSAMYFCATGQGENTEAFFGQGTRLTVV.

Of note for this clone: Other nucleotide sequences in the sample specify the same CDR3. V and J are TRBV5-5 and TRBJ2-7; D is unclear. Germline V CDR1 and CDR2: SGHKS, YYEKEE (reference sequence). CDR3 length: 13 residues. V was clipped by 0 bases and J by 1 base, with 5 bases between them. The CDR3 nucleotides read TGTGCCAGCAGCTTGGGCAGTTCCTACGAGCAGTACTTC. The encoded protein is CASSLGSSYEQYF.

The rearrangement uses TRBV10-3 and TRBJ2-5; D possibly corresponds to TRBD2 (5 bases). The J call may be faulty, since TRBJ2-7 better matches the DNA end. The CDR3 is made up of 16 amino acids. CDR1 ENHRY and CDR2 SYGVKD come from the germline V gene. The CDR3 sequence is CAIRDPTRSGSYEQYF. Written as DNA, the CDR3 is TGTGCCATCAGAGACCCTACCAGGAGCGGCTCCTACGAGCAGTACTTC.

For the CDR3, the DNA is TGTGCCAGCAACGGCGGGGGCTCCTACAATGAGCAGTTCTTC. As protein: CASNGGGSYNEQFF. The chain uses TRBV6-6 and TRBJ2-1; 7 positions agree with TRBD2. The CDR3 covers 14 residues. CDR1 and CDR2 (germline): MNHNY, SVGAGI (reference sequence). The V gene end was trimmed by 7 bases and the J gene end by 0 bases; junction bases not matched to a gene: 3.

Only one count was recorded for this clone. V and J are TRBV28 and TRBJ2-1; D is perhaps TRBD1 (5 bases). This CDR3 is 12 amino acids long. Per the germline V gene, CDR1 is MDHEN and CDR2 is SYDVKM. V dropped 4 bases and J dropped 12 bases, with 13 bases sitting between them. CDR3 sequence reads: CASSSLARGQFF. In DNA, the CDR3 is TGTGCCAGCAGTTCCCTGGCTAGGGGGCAGTTCTTC.

The J gene is TRBJ1-2, the V gene TRBV25-1; 8 nucleotides agree with TRBD1. From germline, CDR1 is MGHDK and CDR2 SYGVNS. V shed 2 bases, J shed 4 bases, and the junction held 9 bases outside the gene matches. The CDR3 consists of 16 residues. In DNA form, the CDR3 reads TGTGCCAGCAGTGAAGGCAGGGGGCGCTTGGCCTATGGCTACACCTTC. This encodes CASSEGRGRLAYGYTF.

The chain combines TRBV19 with TRBJ2-7; no firm D call. This CDR3 spans 15 amino acids. V lost 1 base to trimming and J lost 2 bases, with 12 bases between them. Looked up from germline, CDR1 is LNHDA and CDR2 is SQIVND (reference sequence). CDR3: CASSIGQRRTYEQYF. The CDR3 DNA reads as TGTGCCAGTAGTATAGGCCAGAGGAGAACCTACGAGCAGTACTTC.